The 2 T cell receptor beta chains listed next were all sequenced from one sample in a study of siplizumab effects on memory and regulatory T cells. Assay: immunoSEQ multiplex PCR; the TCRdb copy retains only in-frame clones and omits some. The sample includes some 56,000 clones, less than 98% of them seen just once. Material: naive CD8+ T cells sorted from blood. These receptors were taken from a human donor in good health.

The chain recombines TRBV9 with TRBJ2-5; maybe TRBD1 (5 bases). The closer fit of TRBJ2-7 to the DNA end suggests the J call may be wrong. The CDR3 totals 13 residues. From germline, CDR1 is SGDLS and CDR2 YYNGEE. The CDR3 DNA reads TGTGCCAGCAGCGTAGGACAGACCTACGAGCAGTACTTC. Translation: CASSVGQTYEQYF.

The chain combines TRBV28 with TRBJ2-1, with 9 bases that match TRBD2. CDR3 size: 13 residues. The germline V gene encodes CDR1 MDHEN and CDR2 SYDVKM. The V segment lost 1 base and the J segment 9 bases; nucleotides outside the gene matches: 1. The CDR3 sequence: CASSLLAGAEQFF. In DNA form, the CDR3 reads TGTGCCAGCAGTTTATTAGCGGGAGCTGAGCAGTTCTTC.